The present T cell receptor beta chain was sequenced within a study of early T cells in non-severe SARS-CoV-2 infection. Trimming left V 3 bases short and J 2 bases short, with 7 bases between. Germline lookup yields CDR1 SGHVS and CDR2 FNYEAQ. This CDR3 spans 13 amino acids. This clonotype has a count of ten or more. Using its own MiXCR run on the 5' RACE reads, TCRdb lists one record per CDR3 protein. The sample holds roughly 93,000 distinct CDR3 sequences, 9.5% to 11% seen once. The clonotype originates from an adult who was a healthcare worker with PCR-confirmed SARS-CoV-2 infection or an uninfected control (not recorded which). The rearrangement links TRBV7-6 to TRBJ2-5; no clear D. Source material: whole blood. CDR3 in amino acids: CASSFARQETQYF. CDR3 coding DNA: TGTGCCAGCAGCTTCGCGCGGCAAGAGACCCAGTACTTC.